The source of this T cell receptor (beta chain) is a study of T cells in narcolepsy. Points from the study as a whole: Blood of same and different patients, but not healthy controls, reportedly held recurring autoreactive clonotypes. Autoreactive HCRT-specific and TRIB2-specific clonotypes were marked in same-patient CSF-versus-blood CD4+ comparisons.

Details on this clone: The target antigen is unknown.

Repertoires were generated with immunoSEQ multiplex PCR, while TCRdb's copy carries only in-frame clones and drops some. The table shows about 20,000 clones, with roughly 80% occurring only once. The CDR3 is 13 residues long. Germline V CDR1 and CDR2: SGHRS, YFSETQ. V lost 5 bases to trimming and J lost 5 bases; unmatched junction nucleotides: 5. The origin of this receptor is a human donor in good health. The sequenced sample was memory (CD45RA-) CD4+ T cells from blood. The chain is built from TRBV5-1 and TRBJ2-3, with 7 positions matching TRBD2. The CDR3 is CASRGTNGDTQYF. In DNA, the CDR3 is TGCGCCAGCAGGGGGACTAACGGAGATACGCAGTATTTT.